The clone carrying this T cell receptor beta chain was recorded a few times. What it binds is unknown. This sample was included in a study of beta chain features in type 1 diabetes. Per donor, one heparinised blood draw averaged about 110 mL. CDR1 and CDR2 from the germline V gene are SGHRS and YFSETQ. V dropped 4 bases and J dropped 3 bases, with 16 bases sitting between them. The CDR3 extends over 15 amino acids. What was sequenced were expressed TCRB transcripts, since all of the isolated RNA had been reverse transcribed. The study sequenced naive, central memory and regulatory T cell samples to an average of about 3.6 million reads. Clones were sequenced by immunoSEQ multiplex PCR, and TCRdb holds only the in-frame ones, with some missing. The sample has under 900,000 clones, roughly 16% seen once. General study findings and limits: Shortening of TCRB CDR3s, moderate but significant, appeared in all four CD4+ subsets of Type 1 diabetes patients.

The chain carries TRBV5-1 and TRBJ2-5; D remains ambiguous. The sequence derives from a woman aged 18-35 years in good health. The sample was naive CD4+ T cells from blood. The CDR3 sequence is CASSLLRELKETQYF. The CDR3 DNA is TGCGCCAGCAGCCTATTAAGGGAACTGAAAGAGACCCAGTACTTC.